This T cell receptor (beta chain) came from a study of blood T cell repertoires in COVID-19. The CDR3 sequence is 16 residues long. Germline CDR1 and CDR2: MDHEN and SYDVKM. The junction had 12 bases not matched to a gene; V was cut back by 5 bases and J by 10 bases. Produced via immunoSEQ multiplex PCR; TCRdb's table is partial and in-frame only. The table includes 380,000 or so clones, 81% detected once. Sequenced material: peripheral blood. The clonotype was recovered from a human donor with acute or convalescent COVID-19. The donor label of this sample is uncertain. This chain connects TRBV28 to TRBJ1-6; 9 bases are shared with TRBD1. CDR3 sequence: CASSTRGGQGNSPLHF. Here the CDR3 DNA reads TGTGCCAGCAGTACACGGGGGGGACAGGGCAACTCACCCCTCCACTTT.